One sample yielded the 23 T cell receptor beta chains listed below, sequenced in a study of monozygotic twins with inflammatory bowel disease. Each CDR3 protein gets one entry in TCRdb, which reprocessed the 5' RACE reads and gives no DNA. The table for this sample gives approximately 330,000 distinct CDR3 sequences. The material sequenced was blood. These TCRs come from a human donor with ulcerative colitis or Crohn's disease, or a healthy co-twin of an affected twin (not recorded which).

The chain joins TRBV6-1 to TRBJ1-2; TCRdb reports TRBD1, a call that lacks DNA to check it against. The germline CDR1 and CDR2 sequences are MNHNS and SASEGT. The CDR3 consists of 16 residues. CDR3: CASSRTGGGGSAGYTF.

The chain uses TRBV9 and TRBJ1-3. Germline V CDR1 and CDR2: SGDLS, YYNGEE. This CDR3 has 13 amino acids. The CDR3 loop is CASSVATGNTIYF. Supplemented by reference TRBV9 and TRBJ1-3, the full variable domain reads DSGVTQTPKHLITATGQRVTLRCSPRSGDLSVYWYQQSLDQGLQFLIQYYNGEERAKGNILERFSAQQFPDLHSELNLSSLELGDSALYFCASSVATGNTIYFGEGSWLTVV.

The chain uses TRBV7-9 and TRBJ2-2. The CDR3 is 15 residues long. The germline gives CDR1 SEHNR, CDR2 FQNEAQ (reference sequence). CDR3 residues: CASSLDQTNTGELFF.

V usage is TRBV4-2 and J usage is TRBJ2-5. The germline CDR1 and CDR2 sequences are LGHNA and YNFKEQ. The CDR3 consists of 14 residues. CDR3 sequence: CASSQEPGQETQYF.

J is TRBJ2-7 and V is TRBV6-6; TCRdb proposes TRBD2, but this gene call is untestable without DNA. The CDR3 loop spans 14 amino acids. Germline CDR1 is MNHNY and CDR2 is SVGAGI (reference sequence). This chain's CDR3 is CASSSRGLLMEQYF.

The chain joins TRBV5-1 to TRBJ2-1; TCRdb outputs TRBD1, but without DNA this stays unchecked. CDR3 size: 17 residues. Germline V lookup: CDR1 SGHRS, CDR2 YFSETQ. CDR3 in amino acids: CASRPSSGGVSRGEQFF.

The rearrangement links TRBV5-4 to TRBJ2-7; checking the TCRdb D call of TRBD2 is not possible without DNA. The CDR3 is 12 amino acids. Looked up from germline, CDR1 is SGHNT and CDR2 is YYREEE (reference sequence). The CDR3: CASSWRENEQYF.

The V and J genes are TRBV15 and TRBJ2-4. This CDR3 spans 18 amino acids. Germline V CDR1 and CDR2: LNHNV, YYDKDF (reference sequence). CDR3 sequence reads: CATSRATGFLLAKNIQYF.

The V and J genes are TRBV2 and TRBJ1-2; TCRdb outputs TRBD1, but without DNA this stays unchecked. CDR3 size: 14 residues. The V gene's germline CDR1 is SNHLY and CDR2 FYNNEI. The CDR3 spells CASIEGEVGRGYNF.

The CDR3 reads CATSWDKNTEAFF. V is TRBV15 and J is TRBJ1-1. The CDR3 spans 13 residues. Looked up from germline, CDR1 is LNHNV and CDR2 is YYDKDF (reference sequence).

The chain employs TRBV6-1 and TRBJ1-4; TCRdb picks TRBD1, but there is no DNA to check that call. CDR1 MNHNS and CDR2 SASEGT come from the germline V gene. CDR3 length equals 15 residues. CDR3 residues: CASSPEGVTNEKLFF.

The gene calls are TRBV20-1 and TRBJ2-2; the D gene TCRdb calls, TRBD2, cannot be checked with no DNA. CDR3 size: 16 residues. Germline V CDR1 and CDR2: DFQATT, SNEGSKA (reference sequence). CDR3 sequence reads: CSARDTSGRNTGELFF.

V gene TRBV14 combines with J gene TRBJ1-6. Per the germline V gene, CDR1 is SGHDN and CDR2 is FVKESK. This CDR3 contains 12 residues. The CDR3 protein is CASSQSYSPLHF.

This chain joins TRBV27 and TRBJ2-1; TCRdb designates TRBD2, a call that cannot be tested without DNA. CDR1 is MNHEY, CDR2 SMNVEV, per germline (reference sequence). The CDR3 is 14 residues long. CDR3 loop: CASTPRLGAGEQFF.

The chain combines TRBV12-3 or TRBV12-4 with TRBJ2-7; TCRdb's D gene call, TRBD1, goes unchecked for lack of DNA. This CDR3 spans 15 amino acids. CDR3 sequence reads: CASRRTGGPPYEQYF.

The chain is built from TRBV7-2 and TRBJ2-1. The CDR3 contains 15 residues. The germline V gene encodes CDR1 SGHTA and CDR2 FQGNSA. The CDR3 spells CVSSSSGSSYNEQFF.

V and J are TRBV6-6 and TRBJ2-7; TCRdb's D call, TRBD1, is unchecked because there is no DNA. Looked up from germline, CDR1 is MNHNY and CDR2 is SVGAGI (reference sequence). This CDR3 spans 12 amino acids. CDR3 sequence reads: CASSSRGWEQYF.

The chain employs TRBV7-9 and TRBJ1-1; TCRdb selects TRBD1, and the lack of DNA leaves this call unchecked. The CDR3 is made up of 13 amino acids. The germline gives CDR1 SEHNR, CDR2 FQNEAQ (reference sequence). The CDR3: CASSLLQGTEAFF. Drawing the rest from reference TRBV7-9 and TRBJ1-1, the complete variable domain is DTGVSQNPRHKITKRGQNVTFRCDPISEHNRLYWYRQTLGQGPEFLTYFQNEAQLEKSRLLSDRFSAERPKGSFSTLEIQRTEQGDSAMYLCASSLLQGTEAFFGQGTRLTVV.

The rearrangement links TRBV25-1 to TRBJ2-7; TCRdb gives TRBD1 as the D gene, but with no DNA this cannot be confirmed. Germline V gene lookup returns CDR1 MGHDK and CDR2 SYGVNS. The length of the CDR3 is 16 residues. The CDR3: CASSDSTGYVSYEQYF.

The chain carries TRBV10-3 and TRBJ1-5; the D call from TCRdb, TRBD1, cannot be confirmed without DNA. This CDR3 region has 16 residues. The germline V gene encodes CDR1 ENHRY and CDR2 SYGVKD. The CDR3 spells CAISPGTGTANQPQHF.

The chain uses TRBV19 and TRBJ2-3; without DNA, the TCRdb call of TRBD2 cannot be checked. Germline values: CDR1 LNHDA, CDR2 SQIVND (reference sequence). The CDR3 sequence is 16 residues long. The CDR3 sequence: CASNVVGGGISDTQYF.

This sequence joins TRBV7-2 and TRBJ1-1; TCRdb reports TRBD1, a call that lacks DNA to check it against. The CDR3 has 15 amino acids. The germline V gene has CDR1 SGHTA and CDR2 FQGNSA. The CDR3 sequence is CASSPRGLRNTEAFF.

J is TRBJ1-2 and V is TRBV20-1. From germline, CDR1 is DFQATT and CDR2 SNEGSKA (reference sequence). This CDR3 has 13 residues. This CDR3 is CSARDASTYGYTF.